The rows below give T cell receptor beta chains drawn from one sample of a study of T cell changes during pregnancy in multiple sclerosis. Some clones are missing from TCRdb's copy, which holds only in-frame ones; the method was immunoSEQ multiplex PCR. Among about 40,000 clones listed, around nine tenths were seen once. Here the sequenced sample was peripheral blood, taken in the first trimester of pregnancy. These receptors were collected from a female donor in good health, enrolled as a control in a pregnancy study. Each CDR3 is given with its conserved first and last residue. Fields, in order: D gene, V gene, CDR3 length, clone size, J gene, CDR3 protein, CDR3 DNA. D genes are given only for firm matches. Rows may omit the clone size; those that give it use once, few, many or a size class.

D gene: TRBD1
V gene: TRBV19
CDR3 length: 15
clone size: .
J gene: TRBJ2-3
CDR3 protein: CASSIGQGAGDTQYF
CDR3 DNA: TGTGCCAGTAGTATAGGACAGGGGGCGGGAGATACGCAGTATTTT

D gene: TRBD2
V gene: TRBV5-1
CDR3 length: 17
clone size: .
J gene: TRBJ2-1
CDR3 protein: CASSPGLAGGLGNEQFF
CDR3 DNA: TGCGCCAGCAGCCCGGGACTAGCGGGAGGCCTAGGGAATGAGCAGTTCTTC

D gene: .
V gene: TRBV5-6
CDR3 length: 14
clone size: .
J gene: TRBJ2-2
CDR3 protein: CASSSGVGTGELFF
CDR3 DNA: TGTGCCAGCAGCTCGGGGGTAGGGACCGGGGAGCTGTTTTTT

D gene: TRBD2
V gene: TRBV5-1
CDR3 length: 15
clone size: .
J gene: TRBJ2-3
CDR3 protein: CASSSIAGEADTQYF
CDR3 DNA: TGCGCCAGCAGCTCCATAGCGGGGGAGGCAGATACGCAGTATTTT

D gene: .
V gene: TRBV2
CDR3 length: 11
clone size: .
J gene: TRBJ2-5
CDR3 protein: CASRAQETQYF
CDR3 DNA: TGTGCCAGCAGGGCCCAAGAGACCCAGTACTTC

D gene: TRBD2
V gene: TRBV7-2
CDR3 length: 17
clone size: .
J gene: TRBJ2-2
CDR3 protein: CASSSPAGGAGTGELFF
CDR3 DNA: TGTGCCAGCAGCTCCCCAGCGGGGGGGGCGGGTACCGGGGAGCTGTTTTTT

D gene: .
V gene: TRBV10-1
CDR3 length: 13
clone size: .
J gene: TRBJ2-1
CDR3 protein: CASSLRTGNEQFF
CDR3 DNA: TGCGCCAGCAGTTTACGAACGGGTAATGAGCAGTTCTTC

D gene: TRBD1
V gene: TRBV7-2
CDR3 length: 15
clone size: .
J gene: TRBJ1-4
CDR3 protein: CASSLEGTVNEKLFF
CDR3 DNA: TGTGCCAGCAGCTTAGAGGGGACAGTTAATGAAAAACTGTTTTTT

D gene: .
V gene: TRBV5-5
CDR3 length: 15
clone size: .
J gene: TRBJ1-4
CDR3 protein: CASSRDGGLNEKLFF
CDR3 DNA: TGTGCCAGCAGCAGGGACGGGGGACTTAATGAAAAACTGTTTTTT

D gene: .
V gene: TRBV7-3
CDR3 length: 15
clone size: .
J gene: TRBJ2-5
CDR3 protein: CASSLGPGDHETQYF
CDR3 DNA: TGTGCCAGCAGCTTAGGGCCAGGGGATCACGAGACCCAGTACTTC

D gene: .
V gene: TRBV5-4
CDR3 length: 15
clone size: .
J gene: TRBJ1-1
CDR3 protein: CASSPTIQVYTEAFF
CDR3 DNA: TGTGCCAGCAGCCCCACGATACAGGTATACACTGAAGCTTTCTTT

D gene: .
V gene: TRBV2
CDR3 length: 15
clone size: .
J gene: TRBJ1-3
CDR3 protein: CASSRGLSSGNTIYF
CDR3 DNA: TGTGCCAGCAGTAGGGGCCTTAGCTCTGGAAACACCATATATTTT

D gene: TRBD1
V gene: TRBV7-9
CDR3 length: 14
clone size: .
J gene: TRBJ1-4
CDR3 protein: CASSRGTEGEKLFF
CDR3 DNA: TGTGCCAGCAGCCGCGGGACAGAGGGGGAAAAACTGTTTTTT

D gene: TRBD1
V gene: TRBV6-1
CDR3 length: 15
clone size: .
J gene: TRBJ1-5
CDR3 protein: CASSQQRTGIQPQHF
CDR3 DNA: TGTGCCAGCAGCCAACAAAGGACAGGGATACAGCCCCAGCATTTT

D gene: TRBD2
V gene: TRBV27
CDR3 length: 18
clone size: .
J gene: TRBJ2-3
CDR3 protein: CASSLTKLAGFNSDTQYF
CDR3 DNA: TGTGCCAGCAGTCTAACCAAACTAGCGGGATTCAACTCAGATACGCAGTATTTT

D gene: .
V gene: TRBV19
CDR3 length: 14
clone size: .
J gene: TRBJ2-1
CDR3 protein: CASGPFTLLNEQFF
CDR3 DNA: TGTGCCAGTGGGCCTTTTACCCTACTCAATGAGCAGTTCTTC

D gene: TRBD2
V gene: TRBV11-1
CDR3 length: 17
clone size: .
J gene: TRBJ2-1
CDR3 protein: CASSRAGTSANYNEQFF
CDR3 DNA: TGTGCCAGCAGTCGAGCCGGGACTAGCGCAAATTACAATGAGCAGTTCTTC

D gene: .
V gene: TRBV7-9
CDR3 length: 14
clone size: .
J gene: TRBJ1-4
CDR3 protein: CASSLVQAREKLFF
CDR3 DNA: TGTGCCAGCAGCTTAGTACAGGCACGGGAAAAACTGTTTTTT

D gene: .
V gene: TRBV23-1
CDR3 length: 15
clone size: .
J gene: TRBJ1-5
CDR3 protein: CASSQAGKGNQPQHF
CDR3 DNA: TGCGCCAGCAGTCAAGCAGGGAAGGGCAATCAGCCCCAGCATTTT

D gene: .
V gene: TRBV28
CDR3 length: 14
clone size: .
J gene: TRBJ1-6
CDR3 protein: CASTRGGRYSPLHF
CDR3 DNA: TGTGCCAGCACCCGCGGGGGTAGGTATTCACCCCTCCACTTT

D gene: TRBD2
V gene: TRBV11-3
CDR3 length: 18
clone size: .
J gene: TRBJ2-5
CDR3 protein: CASSLVTGGRKEGKTQYF
CDR3 DNA: TGTGCCAGCAGCTTAGTCACCGGCGGGAGGAAGGAAGGAAAGACCCAGTACTTC

D gene: .
V gene: TRBV11-2
CDR3 length: 18
clone size: .
J gene: TRBJ2-5
CDR3 protein: CASRGLVSGTRSQETQYF
CDR3 DNA: TGTGCCAGCAGGGGTCTGGTTTCGGGGACTCGCTCACAAGAGACCCAGTACTTC

D gene: .
V gene: TRBV5-4
CDR3 length: 17
clone size: .
J gene: TRBJ1-1
CDR3 protein: CASSLDRRTIMNTEAFF
CDR3 DNA: TGTGCCAGCAGCTTGGATAGGCGGACTATTATGAACACTGAAGCTTTCTTT

D gene: TRBD1
V gene: TRBV11-3
CDR3 length: 13
clone size: .
J gene: TRBJ1-1
CDR3 protein: CASSTGQGTEAFF
CDR3 DNA: TGTGCCAGCAGCACCGGACAGGGCACTGAAGCTTTCTTT

D gene: .
V gene: TRBV6-4
CDR3 length: 17
clone size: .
J gene: TRBJ1-5
CDR3 protein: CASNTPGLRLSNQPQHF
CDR3 DNA: TGTGCCAGCAATACCCCGGGACTCCGTTTAAGCAATCAGCCCCAGCATTTT

D gene: .
V gene: TRBV4-2
CDR3 length: 15
clone size: .
J gene: TRBJ1-3
CDR3 protein: CASSQDSVTGNTIYF
CDR3 DNA: TGTGCCAGCAGCCAAGATAGCGTGACTGGAAACACCATATATTTT

D gene: TRBD1
V gene: TRBV7-2
CDR3 length: 16
clone size: .
J gene: TRBJ1-1
CDR3 protein: CASSLTGASMNTEAFF
CDR3 DNA: TGTGCCAGCAGCTTAACAGGGGCGAGTATGAACACTGAAGCTTTCTTT

D gene: .
V gene: TRBV11-2
CDR3 length: 18
clone size: once
J gene: TRBJ2-3
CDR3 protein: CASSLDRWLATSTDTQYF
CDR3 DNA: TGTGCCAGCAGCTTAGATCGGTGGCTAGCGACTAGCACAGATACGCAGTATTTT